This passage covers 19 T cell receptor beta chains from one sample sequenced in a study of blood T cell repertoires in COVID-19. Assay: immunoSEQ multiplex PCR; the TCRdb copy retains only in-frame clones and omits some. The sample has roughly 67,000 clones, roughly 90% seen once; the top ten hold 0.95% to 1.5%. Input material: peripheral blood. The receptors here all came from a woman aged 60-70 years with acute or convalescent COVID-19.

In its sample, this clone was seen once. The J gene is TRBJ1-1, the V gene TRBV28; TRBD1 matches at 7 bases. CDR3 length equals 17 residues. After removal of 5 bases from V and 0 bases from J, the junction contained 12 bases not matched to a gene. Per germline, CDR1 MDHEN and CDR2 SYDVKM. CDR3 protein: CASSGTGTAIMNTEAFF. As DNA, the CDR3 is TGTGCCAGCAGTGGCACCGGGACAGCAATCATGAACACTGAAGCTTTCTTT.

V and J are TRBV2 and TRBJ2-1, with TRBD1 as a possible D gene (5 bases). V was cut by 6 bases and J by 0 bases, with 15 bases left in between. The CDR3 covers 16 residues. Germline CDR1 SNHLY, CDR2 FYNNEI. The CDR3 bases are TGTGCCAGCAGCAGGACACTCAAGAGCTCCTACAATGAGCAGTTCTTC. Its protein product is CASSRTLKSSYNEQFF. Together with reference TRBV2 and TRBJ2-1, the CDR3 gives the full variable domain: EPEVTQTPSHQVTQMGQEVILRCVPISNHLYFYWYRQILGQKVEFLVSFYNNEISEKSEIFDDQFSVERPDGSNFTLKIRSTKLEDSAMYFCASSRTLKSSYNEQFFGPGTRLTVL.

V usage is TRBV6-1 and J usage is TRBJ1-2; D is uncertain. V was cut by 2 bases and J by 8 bases, with 12 bases left in between. The CDR3 extends over 13 amino acids. The germline gives CDR1 MNHNS, CDR2 SASEGT. The CDR3 DNA follows: TGTGCCAGCAGTGAAACTTTAGCAGAAGGCTACACCTTC. Residues: CASSETLAEGYTF.

This chain joins TRBV5-1 and TRBJ1-2; the match to TRBD1 covers 7 bases. Germline CDR1 SGHRS, CDR2 YFSETQ. J gave up 3 bases and V 3 bases, and 8 bases lay outside the gene matches. This CDR3 spans 15 amino acids. CDR3 in DNA: TGCGCCAGCAGCTGGGGCCAGGGGGTAGACTATGGCTACACCTTC. Translating it yields CASSWGQGVDYGYTF.

The V and J genes are TRBV3-1 (or the pseudogene TRBV3-2) and TRBJ1-2, with D possibly TRBD1 on 6 matching bases. CDR1 LGHDT and CDR2 YNNKEL come from the germline V gene (reference sequence). This CDR3 contains 15 residues. With 0 bases removed from V and 4 bases from J, the gap between germline ends came to 12 bases. The CDR3 loop is CASSQDHGGLYGYTF. The CDR3 nucleotides are TGTGCCAGCAGCCAAGATCACGGGGGGCTCTATGGCTACACCTTC.

This clone appeared once. The chain recombines TRBV3-1 (or the pseudogene TRBV3-2) with TRBJ1-2, with 10 bases matching TRBD1. The CDR3 is 13 residues long. The V gene end was trimmed by 3 bases and the J gene end by 8 bases; junction bases not matched to a gene: 3. Germline CDR1 reads LGHDT; CDR2 reads YNNKEL (reference sequence). This chain's CDR3 is CASSHGTGEGYTF. In nucleotides, the CDR3 is TGTGCCAGCAGCCACGGGACAGGGGAGGGCTACACCTTC.

This chain links TRBV18 with TRBJ2-5; weak D call: TRBD2 (6 bases). Trimming shortened V by 6 bases and J by 2 bases, and 16 bases separated the two germline ends. The CDR3 runs to 15 residues. Germline lookup yields CDR1 KGHSH and CDR2 LQKENI. CDR3: CASSPDEGLQETQYF. The CDR3 bases are TGTGCCAGCTCCCCGGACGAGGGACTTCAAGAGACCCAGTACTTC.

V usage is TRBV5-4 and J usage is TRBJ1-3, with 8 bases that match TRBD1. Germline V gene lookup returns CDR1 SGHNT and CDR2 YYREEE (reference sequence). Trimming at V came to 2 bases and at J to 7 bases, leaving 8 bases not matched to a gene. The CDR3 runs 15 residues. The CDR3 DNA reads TGTGCCAGCAGCTTATCCGGGACAGGATCGAACACCATATATTTT. This gives the protein CASSLSGTGSNTIYF.

The CDR3 sequence: CASSPDTKRYTF. The CDR3 DNA follows: TGTGCCAGCAGTCCGGACACGAAGCGCTACACCTTC. V gene TRBV6-5 combines with J gene TRBJ1-2, with TRBD1 as a possible D gene (5 bases). V was pared by 5 bases and J by 9 bases, with 13 bases between. The CDR3 spans 12 residues. Germline V gene data show CDR1 as MNHEY and CDR2 as SVGAGI.

The gene calls are TRBV14 and TRBJ2-5; D gene ambiguous. The CDR3 is made up of 14 amino acids. V lost 2 bases and J 1 base, leaving 8 bases between the germline ends. CDR1 is SGHDN, CDR2 FVKESK, per germline. The CDR3 here is CASSQQALQETQYF. In DNA, the CDR3 is TGTGCCAGCAGCCAACAGGCCCTCCAAGAGACCCAGTACTTC. The full variable domain, with the rest looked up from reference TRBV14 and TRBJ2-5, is EAGVTQFPSHSVIEKGQTVTLRCDPISGHDNLYWYRRVMGKEIKFLLHFVKESKQDESGMPNNRFLAERTGGTYSTLKVQPAELEDSGVYFCASSQQALQETQYFGPGTRLLVL.

The genes are TRBV6-2 or TRBV6-3 and TRBJ1-5, with 8 bases that match TRBD1. Germline CDR1 MNHEY, CDR2 SVGEGT. CDR3 size: 14 residues. Trimming cost V 6 bases and J 6 bases; bases outside gene matches: 7. CDR3 DNA: TGTGCCAGCAGCCGGGACAGGATCCTTCAGCCCCAGCATTTT. It yields the protein CASSRDRILQPQHF.

This clone was seen a few times. The rearrangement links TRBV2 to TRBJ2-7; D is unclear. Germline V gene data show CDR1 as SNHLY and CDR2 as FYNNEI. The CDR3 consists of 13 residues. Trimming removed 5 bases from V and 3 bases from J, with 11 bases in between. In nucleotides, the CDR3 is TGTGCCAGCAGTCTGGGCACTTACTACGAGCAGTACGTC. Its protein is CASSLGTYYEQYV.

V gene TRBV19 combines with J gene TRBJ1-5; 10 bases are a match to TRBD1. The CDR3 loop spans 18 amino acids. Unmatched junction bases numbered 16, after V lost 5 bases and J lost 6 bases. CDR1 is LNHDA and CDR2 is SQIVND in the germline V gene (reference sequence). CDR3 DNA sequence: TGTGCCAGTAGTCCCCCGGGCGGGACAGGGGCGGAGAGTCAGCCCCAGCATTTT. Its translation: CASSPPGGTGAESQPQHF.

The chain uses TRBV5-1 and TRBJ1-5, with a possible D match to TRBD1 (6 bases). V shed 5 bases and J shed 6 bases, with 21 bases lying between them. Germline CDR1 reads SGHRS; CDR2 reads YFSETQ. The CDR3 has 16 amino acids. CDR3 sequence: CASRGDYEDSRQPQHF. In DNA form, the CDR3 reads TGCGCCAGCAGGGGGGATTACGAGGACAGTCGTCAGCCCCAGCATTTT.

The rearrangement links TRBV7-9 to TRBJ2-3, with D unclear. The germline CDR1 and CDR2 sequences are SEHNR and FQNEAQ (reference sequence). The V gene lost 1 base and the J gene lost 5 bases, with 7 bases spanning the gap. The CDR3 runs 13 residues. As DNA, the CDR3 is TGTGCCAGCAGCTTAGAGACTGGAGATACGCAGTATTTT. It translates to CASSLETGDTQYF.

This clone was found once. V gene TRBV19 combines with J gene TRBJ2-3, with 8 bases lining up with TRBD2. Germline V gene lookup returns CDR1 LNHDA and CDR2 SQIVND (reference sequence). With V trimmed by 6 bases and J by 9 bases, 8 bases remained unmatched. There are 13 residues in the CDR3. The CDR3 region has the DNA TGTGCCAGTAGGCCCTCGGGGGGGGACACGCAGTATTTT. Protein product: CASRPSGGDTQYF.

The rearrangement joins TRBV19 to TRBJ1-1; D is unresolved. Per the germline V gene, CDR1 is LNHDA and CDR2 is SQIVND (reference sequence). Trimming removed 3 bases at V and 3 bases at J, with 8 bases between. This CDR3 is built from 13 residues. CDR3 protein: CASSIAEHTEAFF. The CDR3 bases are TGTGCCAGTAGTATCGCGGAACACACTGAAGCTTTCTTT. Filled out from reference TRBV19 and TRBJ1-1, the complete variable domain reads DGGITQSPKYLFRKEGQNVTLSCEQNLNHDAMYWYRQDPGQGLRLIYYSQIVNDFQKGDIAEGYSVSREKKESFPLTVTSAQKNPTAFYLCASSIAEHTEAFFGQGTRLTVV.

This rearrangement joins TRBV10-3 to TRBJ1-5; no clear D gene. Germline V gene data show CDR1 as ENHRY and CDR2 as SYGVKD. CDR3 length equals 14 residues. V shed 3 bases and J shed 2 bases, with 8 bases lying between them. The CDR3 bases are TGTGCCATCAGTGACCTGAGGGGCAATCAGCCCCAGCATTTT. It yields the protein CAISDLRGNQPQHF.

CDR3: CASSYLGASTDTQYF. The CDR3 region has the DNA TGTGCCAGCAGTTACCTAGGGGCGAGCACAGATACGCAGTATTTT. This chain joins TRBV6-5 and TRBJ2-3, with a tentative D call TRBD1 (5 bases). CDR3 length: 15 residues. V lost 2 bases to trimming and J lost 0 bases, with 9 bases between them. In germline, CDR1 is MNHEY, CDR2 SVGAGI.